These 9 T cell receptor beta chains were all obtained from the same sample, sequenced in a study of T cell repertoires in cytomegalovirus infection. TCRdb redid the calling of the reads with MiXCR, one entry per CDR3 protein. This sample has about 920,000 distinct CDR3 sequences, with approximately 31% found just once. Their antigen targets remain unknown. The material sequenced was cultured CD8+ T cells from PBMCs, taken from culture after CMV antigen stimulation. The source of these receptors is a human donor in good health (CMV status not recorded). Some clones in this sample may be carry-over from other donors' samples.

This clonotype was found a few times. This chain joins TRBV14 and TRBJ2-5; D unresolved. The germline gives CDR1 SGHDN, CDR2 FVKESK. The V end was cut by 1 base, the J end by 6 bases, with 9 bases between. This CDR3 has 13 residues. For the CDR3, the DNA is TGTGCCAGCAGCCAAGGGATAAGGAAGACCCAGTACTTC. Translated, it gives CASSQGIRKTQYF.

The rearrangement joins TRBV28 to TRBJ1-4; D is unresolved. Trimming cost V 2 bases and J 0 bases, with 10 bases left between them. CDR1 and CDR2 from the germline V gene are MDHEN and SYDVKM. This CDR3 spans 16 amino acids. The CDR3 loop is CASSLLGGTTNEKLFF. CDR3 DNA: TGTGCCAGCAGTTTACTAGGCGGAACAACTAATGAAAAACTGTTTTTT.

Of note for this clonotype: This sequence may be a read error, since a much larger clone differs from it by one base. Without the conserved terminal phenylalanine or tryptophan, this CDR3 likely stems from a read error. V gene TRBV7-2 combines with J gene TRBJ1-6, with D possibly matching TRBD1 (6 bases). Germline CDR1 SGHTA, CDR2 FQGNSA. The V end was cut by 2 bases, the J end by 11 bases, with 16 bases between. The CDR3 runs to 15 residues. In nucleotides, the CDR3 is TGTGCCAGCAGCTTACTTGACAGGCCGAATCCACCCCTCCACCTT. This gives the protein CASSLLDRPNPPLHL.

The J gene is TRBJ2-3, the V gene TRBV12-3 or TRBV12-4; 8 bases line up with TRBD1. The J segment lost 5 bases and the V segment lost 3 bases, leaving 7 bases of the junction unmatched. This CDR3 spans 15 amino acids. CDR3 region: CASSFNTGGKDTQYF. In nucleotides, the CDR3 is TGTGCCAGCAGTTTTAACACAGGGGGAAAAGATACGCAGTATTTT.

This clonotype was observed a handful of times. The chain recombines TRBV11-3 with TRBJ2-3; TRBD2 is a possible D gene (7 bases). Germline values: CDR1 SGHNT, CDR2 YENEEA. The CDR3 extends over 16 amino acids. The V gene lost 4 bases and the J gene lost 2 bases, with 16 bases spanning the gap. Written as DNA, the CDR3 is TGTGCCAGCAGCTCTAGGAGGGGGGGCTTCACAGATACGCAGTATTTT. Translation gives CASSSRRGGFTDTQYF.

A few counts support this clonotype. The chain has TRBV3-1 and TRBJ2-2; a weak D match, TRBD1 (5 bases). The CDR3 loop spans 18 amino acids. Between the trimmed V and J ends, which lost 0 bases and 1 base, there was a span of 15 bases. Germline V gives CDR1 LGHDT, CDR2 YNNKEL (reference sequence). The DNA for the CDR3 is TGTGCCAGCAGCCAAGACCCGATCAGGGTTGAGAACACCGGGGAGCTGTTTTTT. Its translation: CASSQDPIRVENTGELFF.

This clonotype was seen repeatedly, ten times or more. The chain uses TRBV7-2 and TRBJ1-6, with D perhaps matching TRBD1 (5 bases). Looked up from germline, CDR1 is SGHTA and CDR2 is FQGNSA. The germline V and J ends were trimmed by 5 bases and 3 bases, with 17 bases remaining between them. The CDR3 consists of 17 residues. The CDR3 loop is CASSDPPRGGYNSPLHF. In DNA form, the CDR3 reads TGTGCCAGCAGCGACCCCCCTCGGGGGGGCTATAATTCACCCCTCCACTTT.

This clonotype was seen a handful of times. The chain is built from TRBV20-1 and TRBJ2-3; 9 positions match TRBD2. In germline, CDR1 is DFQATT, CDR2 SNEGSKA (reference sequence). V was clipped by 0 bases and J by 0 bases; unmatched bases: 13. The CDR3 loop spans 19 amino acids. CDR3 loop: CSARDAASAGGFSTDTQYF. DNA for the CDR3: TGCAGTGCTAGAGATGCCGCATCGGCGGGGGGGTTTAGCACAGATACGCAGTATTTT.

The rearrangement joins TRBV7-2 to TRBJ2-1; weak D call: TRBD1 (5 bases). Trimming shortened V by 4 bases and J by 4 bases, and 14 bases separated the two germline ends. Germline assignment: CDR1 SGHTA and CDR2 FQGNSA. The CDR3 totals 15 residues. CDR3 nucleotides: TGTGCCAGCAGCTCACGCCATAGGGGTTACAATGAGCAGTTCTTC. Protein: CASSSRHRGYNEQFF.